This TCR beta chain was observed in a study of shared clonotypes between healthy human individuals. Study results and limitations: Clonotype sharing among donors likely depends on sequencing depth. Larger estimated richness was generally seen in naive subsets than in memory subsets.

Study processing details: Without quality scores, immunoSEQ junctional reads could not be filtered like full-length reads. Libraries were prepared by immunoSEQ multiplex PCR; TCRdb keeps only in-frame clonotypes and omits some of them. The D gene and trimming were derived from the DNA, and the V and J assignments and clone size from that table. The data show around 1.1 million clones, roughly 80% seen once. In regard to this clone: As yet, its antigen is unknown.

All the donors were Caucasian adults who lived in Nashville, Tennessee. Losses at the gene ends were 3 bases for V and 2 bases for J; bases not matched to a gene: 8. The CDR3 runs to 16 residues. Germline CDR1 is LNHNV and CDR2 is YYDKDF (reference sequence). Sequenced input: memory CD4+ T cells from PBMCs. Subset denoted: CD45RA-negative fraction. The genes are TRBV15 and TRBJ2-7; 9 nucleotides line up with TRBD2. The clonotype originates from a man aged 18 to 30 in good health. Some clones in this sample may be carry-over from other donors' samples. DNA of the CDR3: TGTGCCACCAGCAGGAAACTTAGCGGGAGCACCTACGAGCAGTACTTC. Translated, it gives CATSRKLSGSTYEQYF.